This T cell receptor beta chain was documented in a study of chemoradiotherapy in HPV16-positive cancers. Whole-study results and caveats: In HPV16-positive patients, HPV-responsive T-cell expansion tracked better recurrence-free survival.

A remark on this clone: The antigen is unknown.

Measured with immunoSEQ multiplex PCR; TCRdb has only the in-frame clones, and not every one. The data contain nearly 9,000 clones, less than 75% of them singletons. This TCR came from a human donor with HPV-associated anogenital cancer. This specimen was collected from a patient who underwent chemoradiotherapy.

The CDR3 protein is CASSQEDRLGNNEQFF. The CDR3 DNA sequence: TGCGCCAGCAGCCAAGAAGACAGGCTGGGGAACAATGAGCAGTTCTTC. The rearrangement uses TRBV4-3 and TRBJ2-1, with D perhaps TRBD1 (6 bases). In germline, CDR1 is LGHNA, CDR2 YSLEER. Trimming shortened V by 0 bases and J by 5 bases, and 14 bases separated the two germline ends. This CDR3 has 16 residues.